These T cell receptor beta chains were read from a single sample in a study of blood T cells in healthy people across ages. TCRdb called the 5' RACE reads again in MiXCR, with one record for every CDR3 protein. This sample has 780,000 or so distinct CDR3 sequences, with about 61% found just once. Sequencing used blood. The receptors come from a man aged 35-49 years in good health. Each CDR3 is given with its conserved first and last residue. D genes are given only for firm matches. Clone size is shown for a subset of rows, as once, few, many or a class of expanded clone.

d_call j_call clone_size v_call cdr3_nt cdr3_aa
- TRBJ2-5 few TRBV15 TGTGCCACCAGCAGAGGTTTTGAAGAGACCCAGTACTTC CATSRGFEETQYF
TRBD1 TRBJ1-2 once TRBV20-1 TGCAGTGCTAGTACTCTACCGGGACAGGGGGCAACTGAAAACTATGGCTACACCTTC CSASTLPGQGATENYGYTF
- TRBJ2-3 - TRBV20-1 TGCAGTGCTAGAGCCTTTAGGGAAAGCACAGATACGCAGTATTTT CSARAFRESTDTQYF
- TRBJ2-7 - TRBV13 TGTGCCAGCAGGGACCACAATGAGCAGTACTTC CASRDHNEQYF
- TRBJ1-5 - TRBV4-2 TGTGCCAGCAGCCAAGTTGGGCACATCCTCAATCAGCCCCAGCATTTT CASSQVGHILNQPQHF
- TRBJ2-3 few TRBV10-3 TGTGCCACGAAGGCCCAGGGTCAAGGCACAGATACGCAGTATTTT CATKAQGQGTDTQYF
- TRBJ1-2 few TRBV7-8 TGTGCCAGCAGTTACACGGGGGCCTATGGCTACACCTTC CASSYTGAYGYTF
TRBD1 TRBJ1-1 - TRBV4-3 TGCGCCAGCAGCCTTCAGGACAGGGAAGCTTTCTTT CASSLQDREAFF
TRBD1 TRBJ2-5 - TRBV20-1 TGCAGTGCTTTGAGCGGGACAGGGGGGGAGACCCAGTACTTC CSALSGTGGETQYF
TRBD2 TRBJ2-1 - TRBV20-1 TGCAGTGCTAGAGATTATGGGACTAGCGGACGAGGGGATGAGCAGTTCTTC CSARDYGTSGRGDEQFF
TRBD1 TRBJ2-5 - TRBV7-8 TGTGCCAGCAGCCCGCGAAATTGCAGGGGGAAGAAAGAGACCCAGTACTTC CASSPRNCRGKKETQYF
- TRBJ2-7 - TRBV6-1 TGTGCCAGCAGTGAGGGGACCCGAAGCTCCTACGAGCAGTACTTC CASSEGTRSSYEQYF
TRBD1 TRBJ2-5 - TRBV27 TGTGTCAGCAGTTCCCGGTTACGGACAGGACAAGAGACCCAGTACTTC CVSSSRLRTGQETQYF
- TRBJ2-1 - TRBV15 TGTGCCACCAGCAGAGGAAAGAGCTCCTACAATGAGCAGTTCTTC CATSRGKSSYNEQFF
TRBD1 TRBJ2-1 - TRBV6-1 TGTGCCAGCAGAGTCCAGACAGGGGACCACTACAATGAGCAGTTCTTC CASRVQTGDHYNEQFF
- TRBJ2-5 once TRBV11-2 TGTGCCAGCAGCTTAGTCGGGGATGAGACCCAGTACTTC CASSLVGDETQYF
- TRBJ2-5 few TRBV27 TGTGCCAGCAGTTTATTAGCCGGGGGATTGGAGACCCAGTACTTC CASSLLAGGLETQYF
TRBD1 TRBJ1-5 few TRBV12-3/TRBV12-4 TGTGCCAGCAGTTTGGGGACAGGGCCCCAGCCCCAGCATTTT CASSLGTGPQPQHF
TRBD2 TRBJ2-1 - TRBV7-2 TGTGCCAGCAGCCCACCGGGACTACCTTTTAATGAGCAGTTCTTC CASSPPGLPFNEQFF
TRBD1 TRBJ2-7 - TRBV27 TGTGCCAGCAGTTTATCGGCAGGGGGTCGGCGCGAGCAGTACTTC CASSLSAGGRREQYF
TRBD1 TRBJ1-1 few TRBV5-1 TGCGCCAGCAGCTCCGGACAGGGAAACATGAACACTGAAGCTTTCTTT CASSSGQGNMNTEAFF
- TRBJ2-1 few TRBV29-1 TGCAGCCCTAGGGGCCCCGTTGAAGATGAGCAGTTCTTC CSPRGPVEDEQFF
TRBD2 TRBJ2-7 - TRBV7-2 TGTGCCAGCAGCTTAGGGGCGGGAGACTTTTCCTACGAGCAGTACTTC CASSLGAGDFSYEQYF
- TRBJ1-4 - TRBV6-2/TRBV6-3 TGTGCCAGCAGGCGACGGGCGGATGAAAAACTGTTTTTT CASRRRADEKLFF
- TRBJ1-4 - TRBV10-3 TGTGCCACCCGGGGGATAGAGCCCCTTGAACTGTTTTTT CATRGIEPLELFF
- TRBJ2-7 - TRBV6-2/TRBV6-3 TGTGCCAGCAGTTACTCGGCCCAACGGGCGTGGGAATACGAGCAGTACTTC CASSYSAQRAWEYEQYF
TRBD1 TRBJ2-3 - TRBV11-2 TGTGCCAGCACCAAAGGGCAGGGGGCGACCACAGATACGCAGTATTTT CASTKGQGATTDTQYF
- TRBJ2-3 - TRBV12-5 TGTGCTAGTGGTTTGGCAAGGAGCGGTACGCAGTATTTT CASGLARSGTQYF
- TRBJ2-5 - TRBV6-5 TGTGCCGGCAGTTATGGCACCGCCTCGGGGACCCAGTACTTC CAGSYGTASGTQYF
- TRBJ2-7 - TRBV6-1 TGTGCCTCTCGGAGGGGAGGAGGCGAGCAGTACTTC CASRRGGGEQYF